Listed below are T cell receptor beta chains from one sample, sequenced in a study of neoadjuvant anti-PD-1 for oral cavity cancer. Sequencing was performed with immunoSEQ multiplex PCR; in TCRdb, only in-frame clones are kept and a portion is missing. The sample contains fewer than 90,000 clones, about 88% of which appear only once. The sequencing here drew on PBMCs, taken after nivolumab (anti-PD-1) treatment. Source of these receptors: a person aged 35-80 years with oral cavity squamous cell carcinoma. The CDR3 runs from the conserved cysteine through the conserved F or W. A D gene is named only where the DNA matches it firmly. A row's size may be missing; if present it is once, few, many or a size class.

j_call: TRBJ2-3; d_call: TRBD1; v_call: TRBV7-8; clone_size: -; cdr3_aa: CASSPHGTATDTQYF; cdr3_nt: TGTGCCAGCAGCCCGCACGGGACAGCCACAGATACGCAGTATTTT
j_call: TRBJ1-1; d_call: -; v_call: TRBV10-3; clone_size: -; cdr3_aa: CAISEGQKNTEAFF; cdr3_nt: TGTGCCATCAGTGAGGGACAGAAGAACACTGAAGCTTTCTTT
j_call: TRBJ1-1; d_call: -; v_call: TRBV2; clone_size: -; cdr3_aa: CASNGQGNTEAFF; cdr3_nt: TGTGCCAGCAATGGGCAGGGGAACACTGAAGCTTTCTTT
j_call: TRBJ2-2; d_call: -; v_call: TRBV27; clone_size: -; cdr3_aa: CASSLSNVIGPGELFF; cdr3_nt: TGTGCCAGCAGTTTATCGAATGTAATCGGTCCCGGGGAGCTGTTTTTT
j_call: TRBJ2-1; d_call: TRBD2; v_call: TRBV10-1; clone_size: -; cdr3_aa: CASSDSRLAGNTYNEQFF; cdr3_nt: TGCGCCAGCAGTGACTCGCGACTAGCGGGAAACACCTACAATGAGCAGTTCTTC
j_call: TRBJ2-3; d_call: -; v_call: TRBV9; clone_size: -; cdr3_aa: CASSVALITDTQYF; cdr3_nt: TGTGCCAGCAGCGTAGCCTTGATTACAGATACGCAGTATTTT
j_call: TRBJ2-1; d_call: -; v_call: TRBV5-1; clone_size: -; cdr3_aa: CASSLAGGWGSDNEQFF; cdr3_nt: TGCGCCAGCAGCTTGGCCGGAGGGTGGGGTTCAGACAATGAGCAGTTCTTC
j_call: TRBJ2-4; d_call: TRBD1; v_call: TRBV9; clone_size: -; cdr3_aa: CASSATGTVKNIQYF; cdr3_nt: TGTGCCAGCAGCGCCACCGGGACAGTTAAAAACATTCAGTACTTC
j_call: TRBJ2-5; d_call: -; v_call: TRBV25-1; clone_size: -; cdr3_aa: CASSEYGFGRVGQETQYF; cdr3_nt: TGTGCCAGCAGTGAATATGGGTTCGGCAGGGTCGGCCAAGAGACCCAGTACTTC
j_call: TRBJ2-2; d_call: TRBD2; v_call: TRBV9; clone_size: few; cdr3_aa: CASSDVSGTTGELFF; cdr3_nt: TGTGCCAGCAGCGACGTAAGCGGGACGACCGGGGAGCTGTTTTTT
j_call: TRBJ1-1; d_call: -; v_call: TRBV19; clone_size: -; cdr3_aa: CASSIDLIMTAEAFF; cdr3_nt: TGTGCCAGTAGTATAGATCTCATAATGACAGCTGAAGCTTTCTTT
j_call: TRBJ2-7; d_call: -; v_call: TRBV30; clone_size: -; cdr3_aa: CAWSAFYEQYF; cdr3_nt: TGTGCCTGGAGTGCGTTCTACGAGCAGTACTTC
j_call: TRBJ1-4; d_call: TRBD1; v_call: TRBV28; clone_size: -; cdr3_aa: CASSRLNTDRGSEKLFF; cdr3_nt: TGTGCCAGCAGCCGACTAAATACGGACAGGGGTAGCGAAAAACTGTTTTTT
j_call: TRBJ2-1; d_call: TRBD2; v_call: TRBV6-4; clone_size: -; cdr3_aa: CASSGTSGSPTNEQFF; cdr3_nt: TGTGCCAGCAGTGGGACTAGCGGGAGCCCCACTAATGAGCAGTTCTTC
j_call: TRBJ1-5; d_call: -; v_call: TRBV7-2; clone_size: -; cdr3_aa: CASSSGSFQPQHF; cdr3_nt: TGTGCCAGCAGCTCGGGGAGCTTCCAGCCCCAGCATTTT
j_call: TRBJ2-7; d_call: TRBD2; v_call: TRBV9; clone_size: -; cdr3_aa: CASSVGSGSYEQYF; cdr3_nt: TGTGCCAGCAGCGTAGGTAGCGGGAGCTACGAGCAGTACTTC
j_call: TRBJ2-1; d_call: -; v_call: TRBV11-2; clone_size: -; cdr3_aa: CASSLGPVYNEQFF; cdr3_nt: TGTGCCAGCAGCTTAGGTCCCGTTTACAATGAGCAGTTCTTC
j_call: TRBJ1-1; d_call: -; v_call: TRBV6-5; clone_size: -; cdr3_aa: CASIQTGRDEAFF; cdr3_nt: TGTGCCAGCATTCAGACGGGCAGAGATGAAGCTTTCTTT
j_call: TRBJ2-2; d_call: -; v_call: TRBV5-1; clone_size: once; cdr3_aa: CASSVDFTGELFF; cdr3_nt: TGCGCCAGCAGCGTGGACTTCACCGGGGAGCTGTTTTTT
j_call: TRBJ2-2; d_call: TRBD2; v_call: TRBV19; clone_size: -; cdr3_aa: CASSVQLAGVNPIRTGELFF; cdr3_nt: TGTGCCAGTAGTGTACAACTAGCGGGAGTAAACCCGATAAGAACCGGGGAGCTGTTTTTT
j_call: TRBJ2-3; d_call: -; v_call: TRBV6-5; clone_size: few; cdr3_aa: CASRSDSLRTDTQYF; cdr3_nt: TGTGCCAGCAGAAGCGACAGCCTTCGCACAGATACGCAGTATTTT
j_call: TRBJ2-7; d_call: TRBD1; v_call: TRBV25-1; clone_size: -; cdr3_aa: CASSVTGGDYEQYF; cdr3_nt: TGTGCCAGCAGTGTCACAGGGGGCGACTACGAGCAGTACTTC
j_call: TRBJ2-7; d_call: TRBD1; v_call: TRBV6-1; clone_size: -; cdr3_aa: CASSEPGQVKYEQYF; cdr3_nt: TGTGCCAGCAGTGAACCGGGACAGGTTAAGTACGAGCAGTACTTC
j_call: TRBJ2-6; d_call: TRBD2; v_call: TRBV7-9; clone_size: -; cdr3_aa: CASSHRLAGASSGANVLTF; cdr3_nt: TGTGCCAGCAGTCACCGACTAGCGGGAGCCAGCTCTGGGGCCAACGTCCTGACTTTC
j_call: TRBJ2-2; d_call: TRBD1; v_call: TRBV10-3; clone_size: -; cdr3_aa: CAISGTGGSGELFF; cdr3_nt: TGTGCCATCAGTGGGACAGGGGGCTCCGGGGAGCTGTTTTTT
j_call: TRBJ2-7; d_call: TRBD2; v_call: TRBV19; clone_size: once; cdr3_aa: CASTLSGNSYEQYF; cdr3_nt: TGTGCCAGTACCCTAAGCGGGAATTCCTACGAGCAGTACTTC
j_call: TRBJ2-2; d_call: -; v_call: TRBV5-1; clone_size: -; cdr3_aa: CASSLDNTGELFF; cdr3_nt: TGCGCCAGCAGCCTAGATAACACCGGGGAGCTGTTTTTT